This paragraph reports one T cell receptor beta chain. This entry belongs to a study of T cell responses to AZD1222 COVID-19 vaccine. Assay: immunoSEQ multiplex PCR; the TCRdb copy retains only in-frame clones and omits some. The sample yields 130,000 to 150,000 clones, about 92% seen once. The starting material was peripheral blood, obtained after recovery from COVID-19. The clonotype was recovered from an adult who had recovered from COVID-19.

The CDR3 is CASRGETQYF. CDR3 nucleotide sequence: TGTGCCAGTAGGGGAGAGACCCAGTACTTC. The chain couples TRBV19 to TRBJ2-5; D gene ambiguous. The CDR3 length is 10 residues. The germline CDR1 and CDR2 sequences are LNHDA and SQIVND (reference sequence). Deletions cut 6 bases from V and 4 bases from J, with 3 bases between.